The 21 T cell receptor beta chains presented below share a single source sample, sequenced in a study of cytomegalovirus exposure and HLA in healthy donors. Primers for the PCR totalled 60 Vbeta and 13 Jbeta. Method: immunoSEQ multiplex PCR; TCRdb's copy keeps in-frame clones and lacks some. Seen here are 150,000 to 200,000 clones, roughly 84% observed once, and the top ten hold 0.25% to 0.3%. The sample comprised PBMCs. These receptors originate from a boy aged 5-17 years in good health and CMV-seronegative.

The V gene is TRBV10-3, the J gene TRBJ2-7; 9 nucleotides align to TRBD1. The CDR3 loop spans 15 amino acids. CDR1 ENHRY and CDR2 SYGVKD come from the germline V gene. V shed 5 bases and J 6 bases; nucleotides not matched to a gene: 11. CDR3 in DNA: TGTGCCATCAGTAAGGGGTCGGACAGGGGCTCCGAGCAGTACTTC. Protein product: CAISKGSDRGSEQYF.

CDR3 coding DNA: TGCAGCATACCGGGACACAAAACCTACGAGCAGTACTTC. Amino acids: CSIPGHKTYEQYF. The rearrangement joins TRBV29-1 to TRBJ2-7; maybe TRBD1 (6 bases). Per the germline V gene, CDR1 is SQVTM and CDR2 is ANQGSEA. V was clipped by 8 bases and J by 2 bases, with 16 bases between them. CDR3 length: 13 amino acids.

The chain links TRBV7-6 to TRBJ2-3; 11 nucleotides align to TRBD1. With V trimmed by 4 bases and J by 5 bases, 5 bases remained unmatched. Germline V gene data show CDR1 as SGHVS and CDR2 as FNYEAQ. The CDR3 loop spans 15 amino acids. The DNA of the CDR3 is TGTGCCAGCAGCTCGGGACAGGGGGAAAGAGATACGCAGTATTTT. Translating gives CASSSGQGERDTQYF.

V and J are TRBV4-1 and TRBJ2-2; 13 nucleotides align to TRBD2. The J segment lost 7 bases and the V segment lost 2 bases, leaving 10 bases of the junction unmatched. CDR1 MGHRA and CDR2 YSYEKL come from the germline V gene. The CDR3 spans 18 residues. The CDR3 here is CASSQSPGLAGIGGELFF. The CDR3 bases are TGCGCCAGCAGCCAATCCCCGGGACTAGCGGGAATAGGCGGGGAGCTGTTTTTT.

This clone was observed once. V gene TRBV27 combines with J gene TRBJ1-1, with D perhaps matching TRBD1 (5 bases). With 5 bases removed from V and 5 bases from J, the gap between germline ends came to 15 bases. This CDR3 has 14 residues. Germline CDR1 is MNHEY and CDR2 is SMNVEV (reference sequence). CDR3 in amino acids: CASSPVRAATEAFF. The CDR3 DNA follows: TGTGCCAGCAGTCCGGTCAGGGCGGCGACTGAAGCTTTCTTT.

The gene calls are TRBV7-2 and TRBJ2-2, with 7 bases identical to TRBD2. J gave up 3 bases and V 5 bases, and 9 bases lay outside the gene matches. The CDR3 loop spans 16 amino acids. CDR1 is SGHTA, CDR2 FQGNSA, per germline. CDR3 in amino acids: CASSPGTTLYTGELFF. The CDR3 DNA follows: TGTGCCAGCAGCCCCGGGACTACCTTATACACCGGGGAGCTGTTTTTT.

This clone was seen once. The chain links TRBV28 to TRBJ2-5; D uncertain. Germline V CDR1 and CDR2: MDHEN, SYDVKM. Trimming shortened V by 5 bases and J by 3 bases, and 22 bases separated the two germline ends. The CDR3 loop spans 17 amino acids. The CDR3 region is CASSPLTRLSLKETQYF. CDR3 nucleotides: TGTGCCAGCAGTCCCCTTACTCGATTGTCCCTCAAAGAGACCCAGTACTTC.

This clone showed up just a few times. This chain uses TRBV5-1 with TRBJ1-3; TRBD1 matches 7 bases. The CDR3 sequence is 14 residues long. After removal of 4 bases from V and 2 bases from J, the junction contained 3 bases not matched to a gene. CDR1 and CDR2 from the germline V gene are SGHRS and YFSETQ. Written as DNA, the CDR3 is TGCGCCAGCAGCCGGGGGACAGCTGGAAACACCATATATTTT. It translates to CASSRGTAGNTIYF.

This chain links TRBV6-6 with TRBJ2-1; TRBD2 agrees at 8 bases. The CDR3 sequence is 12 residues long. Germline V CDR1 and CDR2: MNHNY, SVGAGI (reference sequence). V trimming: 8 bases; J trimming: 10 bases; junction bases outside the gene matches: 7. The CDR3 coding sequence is TGTGCCAGCGCCCCAGCGGGAGACGAGCAGTTCTTC. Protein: CASAPAGDEQFF.

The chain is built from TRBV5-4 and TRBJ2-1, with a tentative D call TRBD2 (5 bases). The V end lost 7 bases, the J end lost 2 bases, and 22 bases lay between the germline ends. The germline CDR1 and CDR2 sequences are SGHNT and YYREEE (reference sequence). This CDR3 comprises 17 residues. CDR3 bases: TGTGCCAGCGTCCCTTCCAACGGCGAGCGGACCTACAATGAGCAGTTCTTC. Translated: CASVPSNGERTYNEQFF.

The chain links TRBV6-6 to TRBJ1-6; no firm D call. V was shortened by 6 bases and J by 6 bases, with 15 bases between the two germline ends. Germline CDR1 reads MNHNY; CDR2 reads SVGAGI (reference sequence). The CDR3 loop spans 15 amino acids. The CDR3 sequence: CASREDGRINSPLHF. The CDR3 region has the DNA TGTGCCAGCAGAGAGGACGGGAGAATTAATTCACCCCTCCACTTT.

The CDR3 nucleotides are TGTGCCAGCAGCCCAGGGACACTCTACTCTTACAATGAGCAGTTCTTC. Translated, it gives CASSPGTLYSYNEQFF. The chain joins TRBV28 to TRBJ2-1, with D perhaps matching TRBD1 (6 bases). The V and J ends lost 6 bases and 4 bases respectively, with 19 bases between them. There are 16 residues in the CDR3. Germline V lookup: CDR1 MDHEN, CDR2 SYDVKM.

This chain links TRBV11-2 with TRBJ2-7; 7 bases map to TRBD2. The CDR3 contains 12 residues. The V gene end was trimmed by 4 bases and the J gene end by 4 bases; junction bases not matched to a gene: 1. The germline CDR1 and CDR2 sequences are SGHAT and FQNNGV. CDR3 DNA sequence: TGTGCCAGCAGCTGGGGGGGATACGAGCAGTACTTC. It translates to CASSWGGYEQYF.

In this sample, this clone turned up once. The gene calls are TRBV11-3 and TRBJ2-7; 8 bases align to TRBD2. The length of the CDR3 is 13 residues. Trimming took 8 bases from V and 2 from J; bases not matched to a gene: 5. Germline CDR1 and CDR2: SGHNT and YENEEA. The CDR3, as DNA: TGTGCCAGCCAACGGGGGGGTACCTACGAGCAGTACTTC. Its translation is CASQRGGTYEQYF.

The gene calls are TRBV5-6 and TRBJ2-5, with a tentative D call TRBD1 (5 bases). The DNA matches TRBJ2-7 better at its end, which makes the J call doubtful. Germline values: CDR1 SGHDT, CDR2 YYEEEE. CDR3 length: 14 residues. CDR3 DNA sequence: TGTGCCAGCAGCTCCTGGGGCAGAACCTACGAGCAGTACTTC. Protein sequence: CASSSWGRTYEQYF.

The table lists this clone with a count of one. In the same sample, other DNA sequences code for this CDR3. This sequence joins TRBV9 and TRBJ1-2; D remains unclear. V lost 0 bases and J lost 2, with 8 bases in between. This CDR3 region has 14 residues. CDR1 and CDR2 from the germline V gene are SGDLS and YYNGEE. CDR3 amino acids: CASSVASGNYGYTF. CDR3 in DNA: TGTGCCAGCAGCGTAGCCAGCGGGAACTATGGCTACACCTTC.

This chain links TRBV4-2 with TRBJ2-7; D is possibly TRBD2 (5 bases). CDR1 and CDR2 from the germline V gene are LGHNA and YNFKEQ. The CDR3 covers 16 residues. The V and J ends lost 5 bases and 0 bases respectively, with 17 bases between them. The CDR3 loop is CASSSDSSTISYEQYF. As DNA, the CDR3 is TGTGCCAGCAGCTCGGACTCCAGTACGATCTCCTACGAGCAGTACTTC.

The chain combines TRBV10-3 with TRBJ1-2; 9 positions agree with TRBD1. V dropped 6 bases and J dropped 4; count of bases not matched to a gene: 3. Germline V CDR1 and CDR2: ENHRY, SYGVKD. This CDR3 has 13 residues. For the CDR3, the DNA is TGTGCCATCAGGATGGGACAGGGCTATGGCTACACCTTC. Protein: CAIRMGQGYGYTF.

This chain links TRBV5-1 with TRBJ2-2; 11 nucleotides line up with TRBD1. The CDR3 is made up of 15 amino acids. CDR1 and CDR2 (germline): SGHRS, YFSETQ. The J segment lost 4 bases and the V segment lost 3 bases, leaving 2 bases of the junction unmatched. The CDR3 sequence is CASSSGTGGTGELFF. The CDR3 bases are TGCGCCAGCAGCTCCGGGACAGGGGGCACCGGGGAGCTGTTTTTT.

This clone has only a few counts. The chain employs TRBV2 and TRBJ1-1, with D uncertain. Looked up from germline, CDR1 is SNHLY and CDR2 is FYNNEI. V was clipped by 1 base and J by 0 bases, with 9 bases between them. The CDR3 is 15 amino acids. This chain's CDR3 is CASSEVRVLNTEAFF. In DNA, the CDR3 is TGTGCCAGCAGTGAAGTGAGGGTCCTGAACACTGAAGCTTTCTTT.

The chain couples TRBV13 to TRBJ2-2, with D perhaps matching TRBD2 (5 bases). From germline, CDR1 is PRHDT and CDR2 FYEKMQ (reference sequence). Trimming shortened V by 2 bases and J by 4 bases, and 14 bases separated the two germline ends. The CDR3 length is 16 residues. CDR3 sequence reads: CASSLWGLAGTGELFF. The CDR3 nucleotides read TGTGCCAGCAGCTTATGGGGTCTGGCGGGCACCGGGGAGCTGTTTTTT.